The T cell receptor (beta chain) described here comes from a study of cytomegalovirus exposure and HLA in healthy donors. The CDR3 length is 18 residues. The ends were cut back, 0 bases at V and 4 bases at J, with 19 bases in the middle. Looked up from germline, CDR1 is SEHNR and CDR2 is FQNEAQ (reference sequence). 13 Jbeta primers and 60 Vbeta primers were used for the PCR. Repertoires were generated with immunoSEQ multiplex PCR, while TCRdb's copy carries only in-frame clones and drops some. The table records under 150,000 clones, 78% of them present only once. Remarks on this clone: Its antigen is not known.

Study-wide points: Cytomegalovirus association was listed for approximately 150 TCR beta chains.

The sequenced sample was PBMCs. This clonotype was sampled from a woman aged 40 to 49 in good health and CMV-seronegative. J is TRBJ1-5 and V is TRBV7-9; D remains unclear. The CDR3 DNA sequence: TGTGCCAGCAGCTTAGCGGCGGCCGGCACCGACTCTAATCAGCCCCAGCATTTT. Translated: CASSLAAAGTDSNQPQHF.